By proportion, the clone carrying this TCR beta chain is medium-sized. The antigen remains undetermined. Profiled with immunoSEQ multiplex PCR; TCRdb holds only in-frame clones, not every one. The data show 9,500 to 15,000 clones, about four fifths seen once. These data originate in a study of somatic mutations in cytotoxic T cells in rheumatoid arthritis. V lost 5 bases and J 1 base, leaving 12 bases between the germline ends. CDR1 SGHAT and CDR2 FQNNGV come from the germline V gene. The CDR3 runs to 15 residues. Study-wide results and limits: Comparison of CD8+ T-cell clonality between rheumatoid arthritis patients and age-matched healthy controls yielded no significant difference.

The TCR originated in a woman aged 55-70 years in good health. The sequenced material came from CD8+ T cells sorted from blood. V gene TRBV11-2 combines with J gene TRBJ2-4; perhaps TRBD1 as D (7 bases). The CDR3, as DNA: TGTGCCAGCAGCGACAGGGCGGGGGCCAAAAACATTCAGTACTTC. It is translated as CASSDRAGAKNIQYF. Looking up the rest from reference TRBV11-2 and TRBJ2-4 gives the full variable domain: EAGVAQSPRYKIIEKRQSVAFWCNPISGHATLYWYQQILGQGPKLLIQFQNNGVVDDSQLPKDRFSAERLKGVDSTLKIQPAKLEDSAVYLCASSDRAGAKNIQYFGAGTRLSVL.